This is a list of T cell receptor beta chains from one sample in a study of human T cells and chemical hapten exposure. TCRdb re-called the RACE reads with MiXCR, one entry per CDR3 protein. The sample has tens of thousands of distinct CDR3 sequences, 6.5% to 8.5% seen once; the top ten hold under 2%. The source material was whole blood, sampled in connection with sensitization to the hapten diphenylcyclopropenone (DPC). These receptors all come from a woman aged 30 to 39 with alopecia areata. Some clones in this sample may be carry-over from other donors' samples. The CDR3 runs from the conserved cysteine through the conserved F or W. Each record gives: D gene, J gene, clone size, V gene, CDR3 protein, CDR3 DNA. The D gene is left open where the match is weak. Clone size, where shown, is once, few, many, or a class for clones that have expanded.

NA TRBJ2-5 many TRBV6-4 CASRRRLQETQYF TGTGCCAGCAGAAGACGGCTCCAAGAGACCCAGTACTTC
TRBD1 TRBJ2-7 many TRBV20-1 CSAPHPGTGSYEQYF TGCAGTGCTCCTCACCCCGGGACAGGATCCTACGAGCAGTACTTC
NA TRBJ1-2 many TRBV6-1 CASSEMTQEAYGYTF TGTGCCAGCAGTGAAATGACCCAAGAGGCCTATGGCTACACCTTC
TRBD1 TRBJ1-3 few TRBV9 CASSVEGTGFIYF TGTGCCAGCAGCGTAGAAGGGACAGGCTTCATATATTTT
NA TRBJ1-1 NA TRBV7-9 CASSFEFPGLNTEAFF TGTGCCAGCAGCTTCGAATTCCCGGGTTTGAACACTGAAGCTTTCTTT
NA TRBJ1-4 few TRBV29-1 CSVVLGASNEKLFF TGCAGCGTTGTACTAGGGGCAAGTAATGAAAAACTGTTTTTT
NA TRBJ1-2 many TRBV3-1 CASSQDPVGYTF TGTGCCAGCAGCCAAGACCCCGTTGGCTACACCTTC
TRBD1 TRBJ1-5 NA TRBV20-1 CSATTGNGNQPQHF TGCAGTGCCACGACAGGGAATGGCAATCAGCCCCAGCATTTT
TRBD2 TRBJ2-3 many TRBV9 CASSAGTSGTDTQYF TGTGCCAGCAGCGCAGGGACTAGCGGCACAGATACGCAGTATTTT
TRBD2 TRBJ2-3 many TRBV6-4 CASSELAGATDTQYF TGTGCCAGCAGCGAACTAGCGGGGGCCACAGATACGCAGTATTTT
NA TRBJ1-2 many TRBV20-1 CSASLGISYGYTF TGCAGTGCTAGTCTGGGGATTAGCTATGGCTACACCTTC
TRBD2 TRBJ2-1 many TRBV7-2 CASSSVAGVSYNEQFF TGTGCCAGCAGCTCAGTAGCGGGGGTCTCCTACAATGAGCAGTTCTTC
TRBD2 TRBJ2-3 many TRBV20-1 CSATHSGGGPTDTQYF TGCAGTGCTACCCATAGCGGGGGGGGTCCCACAGATACGCAGTATTTT
TRBD1 TRBJ1-2 NA TRBV12-3/TRBV12-4 CAGSPSLLGQGSGYTF TGTGCCGGCAGCCCATCTTTACTGGGACAGGGGAGCGGCTACACCTTC
NA TRBJ1-2 many TRBV4-2 CASSPTEGVNYGYTF TGTGCCAGCAGCCCCACCGAAGGAGTTAACTATGGCTACACCTTC
NA TRBJ2-1 many TRBV7-3 CASSPRGNREHGSYNEQFF TGTGCCAGCAGCCCTCGAGGAAACAGGGAGCACGGCTCCTACAATGAGCAGTTCTTC
NA TRBJ1-1 many TRBV5-4 CASSLARTEAFF TGTGCCAGCAGCTTGGCCCGGACTGAAGCTTTCTTT
TRBD2 TRBJ2-2 many TRBV20-1 CSARGLVTGELFF TGCAGTGCTAGGGGACTAGTTACCGGGGAGCTGTTTTTT
NA TRBJ2-7 many TRBV5-1 CASRWGTPYEQYF TGCGCCAGCAGATGGGGGACACCCTACGAGCAGTACTTC
NA TRBJ1-6 NA TRBV3-1 CASSQDLGAYNSPLHF TGTGCCAGCAGCCAAGATTTAGGGGCTTATAATTCACCCCTCCACTTT
NA TRBJ1-4 few TRBV12-3/TRBV12-4 CASSPRGATNEKLFF TGTGCCAGCAGTCCCCGTGGGGCAACTAATGAAAAACTGTTTTTT
TRBD2 TRBJ2-4 many TRBV30 CAWSVKGGAIQYF TGTGCCTGGAGTGTGAAGGGAGGGGCCATTCAGTACTTC
NA TRBJ1-1 many TRBV29-1 CSVAARGGTEAFF TGCAGCGTTGCGGCCAGGGGTGGCACTGAAGCTTTCTTT
TRBD2 TRBJ2-3 many TRBV29-1 CSVDAGGDTQYF TGCAGCGTTGACGCCGGGGGGGATACGCAGTATTTT
TRBD2 TRBJ2-3 many TRBV24-1 CATSDSAGLVPDTQYF TGTGCCACCAGTGATTCCGCAGGACTAGTTCCAGATACGCAGTATTTT
NA TRBJ1-1 many TRBV18 CASSPEGGRNTEAFF TGTGCCAGCTCACCTGAAGGGGGTCGGAACACTGAAGCTTTCTTT
TRBD1 TRBJ2-7 few TRBV5-6 CASRSRDRSSYEQYF TGTGCCAGCAGATCCCGGGACAGGAGCTCCTACGAGCAGTACTTC
NA TRBJ2-3 many TRBV7-8 CASSLAPSTDTQYF TGTGCCAGCAGCTTAGCGCCTAGCACAGATACGCAGTATTTT
NA TRBJ2-6 many TRBV29-1 CSVSPGSSGANVLTF TGCAGCGTTAGCCCAGGGAGCTCTGGGGCCAACGTCCTGACTTTC
TRBD2 TRBJ2-3 many TRBV20-1 CSARFRGDTDTQYF TGCAGTGCTAGGTTCCGGGGGGACACAGATACGCAGTATTTT
NA TRBJ2-3 many TRBV7-2 CASRTLPTTDTQYF TGTGCCAGCAGGACCCTTCCAACAACAGATACGCAGTATTTT
NA TRBJ2-5 many TRBV19 CASSIDKGSTQYF TGTGCCAGTAGTATAGATAAAGGGTCGACCCAGTACTTC
NA TRBJ2-2 few TRBV6-5 CASRPGVNTGELFF TGTGCCAGCAGGCCCGGGGTTAACACCGGGGAGCTGTTTTTT
NA TRBJ1-1 NA TRBV7-2 CASSMREPNTEAFF TGTGCCAGCAGCATGAGAGAGCCTAACACTGAAGCTTTCTTT
NA TRBJ1-5 many TRBV2 CASSVHSNQPQHF TGTGCCAGCAGTGTTCATAGCAATCAGCCCCAGCATTTT
NA TRBJ1-1 NA TRBV6-6 CASTVENTEAFF TGTGCCAGCACCGTAGAGAACACTGAAGCTTTCTTT
NA TRBJ2-7 many TRBV6-5 CASGLTGAGEQYF TGTGCCAGCGGACTGACTGGGGCCGGGGAGCAGTACTTC
TRBD2 TRBJ2-1 many TRBV12-3/TRBV12-4 CASSLIGRREDEQFF TGTGCCAGCAGTTTGATCGGTCGGCGGGAGGATGAGCAGTTCTTC
NA TRBJ2-3 NA TRBV18 CASSPRGADTQYF TGTGCCAGCTCACCACGAGGCGCAGATACGCAGTATTTT
NA TRBJ1-2 many TRBV7-2 CATRRGLGYTF TGTGCCACTCGTCGGGGGTTGGGCTACACCTTC
NA TRBJ2-3 many TRBV24-1 CATSDSGTDTQYF TGTGCCACCAGTGATTCTGGCACAGATACGCAGTATTTT
NA TRBJ1-1 many TRBV30 CAWSAGYYGQWQREAFF TGTGCCTGGAGTGCGGGATACTACGGACAGTGGCAGCGTGAAGCTTTCTTT
NA TRBJ1-1 many TRBV3-1 CASSQAVVHSNTEAFF TGTGCCAGCAGCCAAGCTGTGGTACATTCGAACACTGAAGCTTTCTTT
NA TRBJ1-2 many TRBV6-5 CASSPHGNYGYTF TGTGCCAGCAGCCCCCACGGAAACTATGGCTACACCTTC
NA TRBJ2-4 many TRBV10-3 CAISERSLAKNIQYF TGTGCCATCAGTGAGCGATCCTTAGCCAAAAACATTCAGTACTTC
NA TRBJ2-7 many TRBV13 CASSFRDGIYEQYF TGTGCCAGCAGCTTCCGGGACGGGATCTACGAGCAGTACTTC
NA TRBJ2-1 many TRBV6-5 CASSSPMEQFF TGTGCCAGCAGTTCCCCGATGGAGCAGTTCTTC